Only a few counts were recorded for the clone carrying this T cell receptor (beta chain). The target antigen is unknown. The V and J ends lost 4 bases and 8 bases, in that order; junction bases with no gene match: 10. Germline V CDR1 and CDR2: LGHDT, YNNKEL (reference sequence). This CDR3 has 16 amino acids. These data originate in a study of identical twins. The study, taken as a whole, reports: Abundant cord blood beta clonotypes carried fewer insertions; memory repertoires showed none.

TCRdb processed the 5' RACE reads anew with MiXCR; each CDR3 protein has one entry. The table lists about 190,000 distinct CDR3 sequences, more than 15% of them singletons. This sample was shared with a second study, whose subject was T cells expressing NK-cell markers.

This chain joins TRBV3-1 and TRBJ2-1, with 11 bases lining up with TRBD1. Sequenced sample: CD8+ T cells sorted from blood. The receptor was derived from a woman aged 18-29 years in good health. The CDR3 protein is CASSPGQGAREYEQFF. The CDR3 DNA follows: TGTGCCAGCAGCCCCGGACAGGGGGCAAGGGAGTATGAGCAGTTCTTC.